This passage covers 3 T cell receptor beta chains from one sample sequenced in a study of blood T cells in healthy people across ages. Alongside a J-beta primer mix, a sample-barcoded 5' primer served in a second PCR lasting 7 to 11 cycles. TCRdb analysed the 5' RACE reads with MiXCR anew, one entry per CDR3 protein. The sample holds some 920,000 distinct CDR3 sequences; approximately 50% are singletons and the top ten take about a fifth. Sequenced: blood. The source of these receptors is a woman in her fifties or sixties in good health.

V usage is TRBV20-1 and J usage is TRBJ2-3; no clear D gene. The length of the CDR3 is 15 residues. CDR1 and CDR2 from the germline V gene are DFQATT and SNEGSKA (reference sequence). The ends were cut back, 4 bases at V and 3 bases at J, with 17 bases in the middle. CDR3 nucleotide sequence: TGCAGTGCTAAGGCCTCGGCGTTGGGGACAGATACGCAGTATTTT. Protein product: CSAKASALGTDTQYF.

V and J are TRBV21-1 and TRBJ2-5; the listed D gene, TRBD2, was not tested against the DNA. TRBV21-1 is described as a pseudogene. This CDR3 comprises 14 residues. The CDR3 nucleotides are TGTGCCAGCAGCAAAGCTGGGAGGAAAGAGACCCAGTACTTC. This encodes CASSKAGRKETQYF.

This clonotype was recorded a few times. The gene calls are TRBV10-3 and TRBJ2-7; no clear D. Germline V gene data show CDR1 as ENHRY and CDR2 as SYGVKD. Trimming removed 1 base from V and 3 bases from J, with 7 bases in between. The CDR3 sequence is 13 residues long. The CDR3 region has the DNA TGTGCCATCAGTGAGTTCGACGACTACGAGCAGTACTTC. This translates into CAISEFDDYEQYF.